Below are 2 T cell receptor beta chains sequenced from a single sample in a study of vaccination and CD4 T cells after COVID-19. These receptors have no known antigen. Stated treatment: approximately 10-day PBMC culture with coronavirus spike peptide pools or control peptides (ViraFEST assay). It was before the COVID-19 pandemic (2011-2018) that the unexposed donor's CD4+ T cells were collected. Oncomine TCR Beta short-read sequencing was applied to DNA from cultured CD4+ T cells. One entry per CDR3 protein results from TCRdb running MiXCR on the PCR reads. The table has a few thousand distinct CDR3 sequences, about 39% seen once; the top ten hold approximately 45%. The specimen was CD4+ T cells from blood, cultured in vitro. Receptors were obtained from a human donor in good health.

The chain carries TRBV6-1 and TRBJ1-6; D is ambiguous. The CDR3 has 15 residues. Deletions cut 7 bases from V and 2 bases from J, with 12 bases between. Per germline, CDR1 MNHNS and CDR2 SASEGT. CDR3 loop: CASNLGGAYNSPLHF. CDR3 nucleotide sequence: TGTGCCAGCAACTTAGGCGGCGCCTATAATTCACCCCTCCACTTT.

V is TRBV6-1 and J is TRBJ2-7; D is possibly TRBD1 (5 bases). V was pared by 2 bases and J by 0 bases, with 11 bases between. Germline loops: CDR1 MNHNS, CDR2 SASEGT. The CDR3 is 15 amino acids. CDR3: CASSEYDSSSYEQYF. In nucleotides, the CDR3 is TGTGCCAGCAGTGAATACGACAGTAGCTCCTACGAGCAGTACTTC.